What follows is one T cell receptor beta chain and its context. Antigen: not known. Additional DNA sequences in this sample encode the identical CDR3. The V end was cut by 2 bases, the J end by 2 bases, with 7 bases between. The V gene's germline CDR1 is MDHEN and CDR2 SYDVKM. The CDR3 covers 14 residues. This entry belongs to a study of T cell responses to AZD1222 COVID-19 vaccine. Study-level points and caveats: Repertoires were obtained only post-peak T cell response. White British people made up most donors, females outnumbered males, and clonal diversity was possibly underestimated. Only a handful of AZD1222 recipients, several in all, had baseline seropositivity.

Profiled with immunoSEQ multiplex PCR; TCRdb holds only in-frame clones, not every one. The table shows about 110,000 clones, with 70% to 90% occurring only once. This material consisted of peripheral blood, taken on day 0 of AZD1222 vaccination. J is TRBJ2-1 and V is TRBV28; a possible D gene is TRBD2 (6 bases). The TCR was taken from an adult in good health. The CDR3 reads CASSLRGAYNEQFF. CDR3 in DNA: TGTGCCAGCAGTTTACGCGGGGCCTACAATGAGCAGTTCTTC.